This TCR beta chain was obtained from a study of memory CD4+ T cells and cytomegalovirus serostatus. Turning to the study itself: Of the healthy Belgian adults, fewer than 10 were CMV seropositive and approximately 24 seronegative.

The sort gate was single viable CD3+CD4+CD8-CD45RO+ cells for memory CD4+ T cells. TCRdb's table, derived via immunoSEQ multiplex PCR, lists solely in-frame clones and lacks some. The table has 50,000 or so clones, about three quarters seen once; the top ten hold approximately 1.4%. On this clone: Antigen: not known.

Study-level results: About two fifths of the roughly 150 known CMV-associated TCRbeta sequences appeared in CD4+ memory. The CMV-associated TCR signature appears largely within the CD4+ memory repertoire.

Germline CDR1 and CDR2: SNHLY and FYNNEI. The CDR3 has 14 amino acids. V shed 6 bases and J shed 0 bases, with 12 bases lying between them. The J gene is TRBJ2-7, the V gene TRBV2, with D possibly matching TRBD2 (5 bases). The sample consisted of memory CD4+ T cells from blood. This TCR came from an adult in good health and CMV-seropositive. In DNA, the CDR3 is TGTGCCAGCAGGTCCGGGAAAAGCTCCTACGAGCAGTACTTC. It codes for CASRSGKSSYEQYF.